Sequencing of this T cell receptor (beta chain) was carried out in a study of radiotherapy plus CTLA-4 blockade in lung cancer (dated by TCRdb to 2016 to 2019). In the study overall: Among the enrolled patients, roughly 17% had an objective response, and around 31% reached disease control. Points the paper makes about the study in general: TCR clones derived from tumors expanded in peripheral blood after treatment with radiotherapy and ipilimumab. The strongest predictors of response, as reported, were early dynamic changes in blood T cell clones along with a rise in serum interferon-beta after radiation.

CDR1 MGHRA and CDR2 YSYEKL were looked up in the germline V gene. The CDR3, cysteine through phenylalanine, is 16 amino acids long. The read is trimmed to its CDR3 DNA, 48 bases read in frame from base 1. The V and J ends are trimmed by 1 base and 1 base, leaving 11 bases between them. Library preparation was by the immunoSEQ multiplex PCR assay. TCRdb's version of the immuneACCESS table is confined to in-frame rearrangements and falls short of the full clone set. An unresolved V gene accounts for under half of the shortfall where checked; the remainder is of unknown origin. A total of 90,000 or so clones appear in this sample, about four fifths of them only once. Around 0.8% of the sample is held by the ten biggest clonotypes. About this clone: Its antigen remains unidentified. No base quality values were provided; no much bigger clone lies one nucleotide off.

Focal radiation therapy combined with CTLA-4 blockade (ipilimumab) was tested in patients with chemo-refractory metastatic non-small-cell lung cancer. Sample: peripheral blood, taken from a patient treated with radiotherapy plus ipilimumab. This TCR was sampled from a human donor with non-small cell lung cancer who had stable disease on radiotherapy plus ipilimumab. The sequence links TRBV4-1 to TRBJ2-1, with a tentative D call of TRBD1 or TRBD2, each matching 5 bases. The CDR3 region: CASSQVGGRSYNEQFF. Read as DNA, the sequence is TGCGCCAGCAGCCAAGTTGGGGGTAGGTCCTACAATGAGCAGTTCTTC.